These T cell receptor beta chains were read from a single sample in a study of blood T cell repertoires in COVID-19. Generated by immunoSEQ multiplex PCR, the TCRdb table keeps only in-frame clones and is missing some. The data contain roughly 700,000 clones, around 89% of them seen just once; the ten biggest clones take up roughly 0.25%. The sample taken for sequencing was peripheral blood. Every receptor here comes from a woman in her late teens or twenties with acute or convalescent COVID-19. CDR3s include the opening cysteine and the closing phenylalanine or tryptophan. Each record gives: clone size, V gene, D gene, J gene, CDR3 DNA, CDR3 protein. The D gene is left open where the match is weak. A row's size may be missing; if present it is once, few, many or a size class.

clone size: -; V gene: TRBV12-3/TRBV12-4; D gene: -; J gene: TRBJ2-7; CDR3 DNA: TGTGCCAGCAGTTTCGGACTGGTTCGGGAGCAGTACTTC; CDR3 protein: CASSFGLVREQYF
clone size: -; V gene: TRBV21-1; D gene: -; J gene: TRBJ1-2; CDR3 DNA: TGTGCCAGCAGCAAACCCAGGGGCCCCTTATTACCCTATGGCTACACCTTC; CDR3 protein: CASSKPRGPLLPYGYTF
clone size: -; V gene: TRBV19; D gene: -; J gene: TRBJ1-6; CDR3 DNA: TGTGCCAGTATGGGCAGGGAGGGGTCACCCCTCCACTTT; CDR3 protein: CASMGREGSPLHF
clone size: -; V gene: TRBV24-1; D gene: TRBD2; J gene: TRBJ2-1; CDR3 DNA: TGTGCCACCAGTGATTCCGGACTAGGCCCTGCACGGAAAGAGCAGTTCTTC; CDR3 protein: CATSDSGLGPARKEQFF
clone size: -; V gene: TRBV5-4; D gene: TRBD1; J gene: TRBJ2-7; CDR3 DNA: TGTGCCAGCAGCAACAGGGGCGGCCCCTCCCACGAGCAGTACTTC; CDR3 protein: CASSNRGGPSHEQYF
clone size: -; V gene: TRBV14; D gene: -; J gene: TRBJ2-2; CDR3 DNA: TGTGCCAGCAGCCACGGCCACGGACACAGGGAGCTGTTTTTT; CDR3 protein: CASSHGHGHRELFF
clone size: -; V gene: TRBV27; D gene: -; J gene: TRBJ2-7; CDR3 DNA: TGTGCCATCGTAGGGGTGCATTCCTACGAGCAGTACTTC; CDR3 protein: CAIVGVHSYEQYF
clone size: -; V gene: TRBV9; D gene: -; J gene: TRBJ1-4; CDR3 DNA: TGTGCCAGCAAGAAACTGGGGGGACGTCAAAATGAAAAACTGTTTTTT; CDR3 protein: CASKKLGGRQNEKLFF
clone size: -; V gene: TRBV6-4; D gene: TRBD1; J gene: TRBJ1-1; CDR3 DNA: TGTGCCAGCAGCCCGGACAGGGGTGGATCTGAAGCTTTCTTT; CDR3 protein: CASSPDRGGSEAFF
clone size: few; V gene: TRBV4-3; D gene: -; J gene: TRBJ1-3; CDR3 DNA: TGCGCCAGCAGCCAGACAGTATATGGCTCTGGAAACACCATATATTTT; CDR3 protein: CASSQTVYGSGNTIYF
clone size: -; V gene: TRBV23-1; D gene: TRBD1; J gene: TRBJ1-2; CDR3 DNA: TGCGCCAGCAGTCAGAGGGCCAGGGGGCTGTATGGCTACACCTTC; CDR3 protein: CASSQRARGLYGYTF
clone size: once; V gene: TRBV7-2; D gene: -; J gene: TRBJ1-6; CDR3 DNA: TGTGCCAGCAGCTTAACCGAGAGCTCCTATAATTCACCCCTCCACTTT; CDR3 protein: CASSLTESSYNSPLHF
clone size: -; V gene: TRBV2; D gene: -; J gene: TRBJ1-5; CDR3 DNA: TGTGCCAGCAGTGCTCGACTTGAGGGCAATCAGCCCCAGCATTTT; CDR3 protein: CASSARLEGNQPQHF
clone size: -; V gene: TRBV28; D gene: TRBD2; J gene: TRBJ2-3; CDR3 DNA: TGTGCCAGCAGTTTAAACAGCGGGAGTAACACAGATACGCAGTATTTT; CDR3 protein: CASSLNSGSNTDTQYF
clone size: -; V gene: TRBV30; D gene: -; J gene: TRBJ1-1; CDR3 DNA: TGTGCCTGGAGTGCATCGGGCACTGAAGCTTTCTTT; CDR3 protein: CAWSASGTEAFF
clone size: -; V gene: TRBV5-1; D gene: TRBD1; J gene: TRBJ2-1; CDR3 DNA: TGCGCCAGCAGCTTAGACGGTTTGAGGGGGCGCAAAAATGAGCAGTTCTTC; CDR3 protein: CASSLDGLRGRKNEQFF
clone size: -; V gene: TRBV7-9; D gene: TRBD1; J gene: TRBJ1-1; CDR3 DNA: TGTGCCAGCAGCGTGGGACAGGGAGGAAATACTGAAGCTTTCTTT; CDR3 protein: CASSVGQGGNTEAFF
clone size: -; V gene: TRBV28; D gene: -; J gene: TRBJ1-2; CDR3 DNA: TGTGCCAGCTGTAACGCGGGATCCCGAGACTATGGCTACACCTTC; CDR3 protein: CASCNAGSRDYGYTF
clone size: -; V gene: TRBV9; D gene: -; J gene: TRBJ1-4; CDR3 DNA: TGTGCCAGCAGCCCCGGGGGGGGGACTAATGAAAAACTGTTTTTT; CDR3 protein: CASSPGGGTNEKLFF
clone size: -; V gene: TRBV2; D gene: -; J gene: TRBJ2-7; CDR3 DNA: TGTGCCACCAGCGGAGGGCCTAGCTCCTACGAGCAGTACTTC; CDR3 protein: CATSGGPSSYEQYF
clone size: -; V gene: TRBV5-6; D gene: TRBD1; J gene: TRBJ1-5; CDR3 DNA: TGTGCCAGCAGCCCCGGGACAGGGGACAATCAGCCCCAGCATTTT; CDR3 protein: CASSPGTGDNQPQHF
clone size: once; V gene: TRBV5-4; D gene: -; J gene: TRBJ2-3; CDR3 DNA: TGTGCCATACGAAGGCTAGCCACAGATACGCAGTATTTT; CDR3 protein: CAIRRLATDTQYF
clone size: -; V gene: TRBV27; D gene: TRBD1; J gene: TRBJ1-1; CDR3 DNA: TGTGCCAGCAGTTCGACAGGGCCCATCCACACTGAAGCTTTCTTT; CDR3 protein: CASSSTGPIHTEAFF
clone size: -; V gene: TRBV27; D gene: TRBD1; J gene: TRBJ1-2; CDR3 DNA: TGTGCCAGTTCGGACAGGGGGCCTGGAGGAGTCTATGGCTACACCTTC; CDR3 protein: CASSDRGPGGVYGYTF
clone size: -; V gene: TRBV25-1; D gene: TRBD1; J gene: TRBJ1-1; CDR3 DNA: TGTGCCAGCAGTGCATTACCGGGACAGGCGAACACTGAAGCTTTCTTT; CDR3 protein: CASSALPGQANTEAFF
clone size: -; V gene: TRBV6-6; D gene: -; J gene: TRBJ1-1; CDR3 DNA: TGTGCCAGCCAGCGGGAAACTGAAGCTTTCTTT; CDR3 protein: CASQRETEAFF
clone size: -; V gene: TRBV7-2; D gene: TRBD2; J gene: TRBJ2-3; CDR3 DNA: TGTGCCAGCAGCTTAAGGCGGGGGAGCACAGATACGCAGTATTTT; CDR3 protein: CASSLRRGSTDTQYF
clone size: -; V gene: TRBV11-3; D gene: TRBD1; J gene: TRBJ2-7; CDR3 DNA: TGTGCCAGCAGCTTCCATCAGGTACAGGGGTCTTGCGAGCAGTACTTC; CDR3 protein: CASSFHQVQGSCEQYF
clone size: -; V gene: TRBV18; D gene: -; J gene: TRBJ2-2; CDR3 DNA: TGTGCCAGCTCACCACCGGGAGGAATCGGGGAGCTGTTTTTT; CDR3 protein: CASSPPGGIGELFF
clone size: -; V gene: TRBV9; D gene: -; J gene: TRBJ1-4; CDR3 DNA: TGTGCCAGCACGGGCCAGGGCTCTGGAAAACTGTTTTTT; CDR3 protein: CASTGQGSGKLFF
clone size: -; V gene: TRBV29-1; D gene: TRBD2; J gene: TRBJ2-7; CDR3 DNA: TGCAGCGTAACGGGGGGGGAGTCCTACGAGCAGTACTTC; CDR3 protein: CSVTGGESYEQYF
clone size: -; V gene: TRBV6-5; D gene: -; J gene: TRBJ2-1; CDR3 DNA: TGTGCCAGCACCCAGGATGGGGCCCCCAATGAGCAGTTCTTC; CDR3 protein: CASTQDGAPNEQFF
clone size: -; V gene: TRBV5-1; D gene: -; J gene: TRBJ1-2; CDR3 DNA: TGCGCCAGCAGCTTGGGCCCAGGGCGTGTTGGCTACACCTTC; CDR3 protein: CASSLGPGRVGYTF
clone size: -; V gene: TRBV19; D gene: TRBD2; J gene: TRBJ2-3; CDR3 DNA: TGTGCCAGTAGTCCCTATAGCGGGGGGGCCAGGGATACGCAGTATTTT; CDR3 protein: CASSPYSGGARDTQYF
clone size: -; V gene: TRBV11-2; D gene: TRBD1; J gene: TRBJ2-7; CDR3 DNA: TGTGCCAGCAGCTTAGATTTGCCAGGGGGCTACGAGCAGTACTTC; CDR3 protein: CASSLDLPGGYEQYF
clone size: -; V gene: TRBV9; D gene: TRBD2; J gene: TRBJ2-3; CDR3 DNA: TGTGCCAGCAGCCTCGCGGGGGACCCCACAGATACGCAGTATTTT; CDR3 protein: CASSLAGDPTDTQYF
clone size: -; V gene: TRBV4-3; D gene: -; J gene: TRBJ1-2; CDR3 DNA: TGCGCCAGCAGCCCTCGACAGGCTGGGAGGGGGGGCTACACCTTC; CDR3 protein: CASSPRQAGRGGYTF
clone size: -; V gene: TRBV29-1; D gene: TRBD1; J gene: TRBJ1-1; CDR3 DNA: TGCAGCGTGGACAGGGACAACACTGAAGCTTTCTTT; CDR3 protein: CSVDRDNTEAFF
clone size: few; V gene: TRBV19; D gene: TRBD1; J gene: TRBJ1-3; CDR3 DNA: TGTGCCAGTAGTATCCCGGGACAGGCAACCTCTGGAAACACCATATATTTT; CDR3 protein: CASSIPGQATSGNTIYF
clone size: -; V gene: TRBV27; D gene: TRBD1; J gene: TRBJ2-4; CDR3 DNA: TGTGCCAGCAGTGCCAGGGGGCCCGTGGGCATTCAGTACTTC; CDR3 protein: CASSARGPVGIQYF
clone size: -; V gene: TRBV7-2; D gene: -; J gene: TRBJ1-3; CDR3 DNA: TGTGCCAGCAGCTTAAATTCGGGGAACACCATATATTTT; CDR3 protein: CASSLNSGNTIYF
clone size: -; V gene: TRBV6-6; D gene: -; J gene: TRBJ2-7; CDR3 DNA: TGTGCCAGCACTCCACAGGTCCGCTACGAGCAGTACTTC; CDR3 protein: CASTPQVRYEQYF
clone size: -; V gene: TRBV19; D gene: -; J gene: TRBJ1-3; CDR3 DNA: TGTGCCAGTAGTGCAAGGGACAACCGAAACACCATATATTTT; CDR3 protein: CASSARDNRNTIYF
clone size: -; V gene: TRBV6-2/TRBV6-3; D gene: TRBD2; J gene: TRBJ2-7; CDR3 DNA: TGTGCCAGCAGTCATCCGGTGGCTAGCGGATCCTCCTACGAGCAGTACTTC; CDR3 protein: CASSHPVASGSSYEQYF
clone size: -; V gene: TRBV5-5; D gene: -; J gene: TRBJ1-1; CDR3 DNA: TGTGCCAGCAGCTTTGGTACAGGGATCGGGAACACTGAAGCTTTCTTT; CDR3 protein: CASSFGTGIGNTEAFF
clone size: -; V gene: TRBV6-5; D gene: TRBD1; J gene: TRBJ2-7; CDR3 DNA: TGTGCCAGCAGAACCGACAGGGGTGGAGAGCAGTACTTC; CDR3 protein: CASRTDRGGEQYF
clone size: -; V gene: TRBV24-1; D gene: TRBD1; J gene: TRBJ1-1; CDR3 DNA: TGTGCCACCAGTGACGCCGGGACAGGGTCGCCTGAAGCTTTCTTT; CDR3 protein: CATSDAGTGSPEAFF
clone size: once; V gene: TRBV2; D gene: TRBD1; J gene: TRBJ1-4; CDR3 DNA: TGTGCCAGCAGTGCTCTGGACAGGGGACGAAAACTGTTTTTT; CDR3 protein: CASSALDRGRKLFF
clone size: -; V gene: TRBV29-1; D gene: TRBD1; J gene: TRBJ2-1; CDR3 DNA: TGCAGCGTTGAAGATGCCAGGGGGCCTTACAATGAGCAGTTCTTC; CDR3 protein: CSVEDARGPYNEQFF
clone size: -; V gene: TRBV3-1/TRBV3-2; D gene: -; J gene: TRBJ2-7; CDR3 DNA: TGTGCCAGCAGCCAGGGAGCCGAGCAGTACTTC; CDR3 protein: CASSQGAEQYF
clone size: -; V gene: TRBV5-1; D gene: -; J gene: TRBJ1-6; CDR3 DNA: TGCGCCAGCAGCTTGGGGGCGGGGGGGAATTCACCCCTCCACTTT; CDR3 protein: CASSLGAGGNSPLHF
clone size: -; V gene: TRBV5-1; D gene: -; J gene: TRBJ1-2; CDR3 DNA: TGCGCCAGCAGCGAGCGGACAGCAAGTCTTAACTATGGCTACACCTTC; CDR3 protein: CASSERTASLNYGYTF
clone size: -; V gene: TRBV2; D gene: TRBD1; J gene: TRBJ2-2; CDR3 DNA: TGTGCCAGCAGGTGGGACAGGGCGAGCACCGGGGAGCTGTTTTTT; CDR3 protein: CASRWDRASTGELFF
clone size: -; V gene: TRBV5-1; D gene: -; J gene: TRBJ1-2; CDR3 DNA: TGCGCCAGCAGCTTGGAACAGGGAATTCATGGCTACACCTTC; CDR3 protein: CASSLEQGIHGYTF
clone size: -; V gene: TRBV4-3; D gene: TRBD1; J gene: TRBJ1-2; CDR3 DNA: TGCGCCAGCAGCAGAAACAGGGGGCTCGAATCTTTCTATGGCTACACCTTC; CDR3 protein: CASSRNRGLESFYGYTF
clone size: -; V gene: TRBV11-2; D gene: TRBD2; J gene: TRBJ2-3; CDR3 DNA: TGTGCCAGCAGCCCTCTTGCGGGGGGCACAGATACGCAGTATTTT; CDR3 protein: CASSPLAGGTDTQYF
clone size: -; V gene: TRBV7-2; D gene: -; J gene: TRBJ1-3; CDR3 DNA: TGTGCCAGCAGCCCAGGGCAGCCTGGAAACACCATATATTTT; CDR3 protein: CASSPGQPGNTIYF
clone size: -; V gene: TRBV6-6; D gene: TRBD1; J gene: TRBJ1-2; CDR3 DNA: TGTGCCAGCAGTTACTCATCGGGACAGGGAACTGGCTACACCTTC; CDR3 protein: CASSYSSGQGTGYTF